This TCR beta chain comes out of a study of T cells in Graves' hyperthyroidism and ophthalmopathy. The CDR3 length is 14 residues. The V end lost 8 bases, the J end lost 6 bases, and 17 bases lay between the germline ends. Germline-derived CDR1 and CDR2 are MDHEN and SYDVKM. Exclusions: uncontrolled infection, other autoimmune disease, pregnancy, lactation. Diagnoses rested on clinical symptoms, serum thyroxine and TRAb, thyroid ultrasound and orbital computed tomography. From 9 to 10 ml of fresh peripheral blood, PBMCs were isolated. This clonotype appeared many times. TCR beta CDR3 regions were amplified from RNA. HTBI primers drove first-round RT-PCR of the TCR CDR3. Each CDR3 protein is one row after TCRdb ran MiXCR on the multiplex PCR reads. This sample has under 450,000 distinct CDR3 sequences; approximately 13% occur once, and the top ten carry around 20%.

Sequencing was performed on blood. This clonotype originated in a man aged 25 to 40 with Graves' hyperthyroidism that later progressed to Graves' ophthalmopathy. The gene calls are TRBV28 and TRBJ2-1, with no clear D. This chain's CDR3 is CASPWGNKGNEQFF. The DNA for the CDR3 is TGTGCCAGCCCCTGGGGTAACAAGGGCAATGAGCAGTTCTTC.